Below, 11 T cell receptor beta chains from the same sample are listed, as sequenced in a study of early T cells in non-severe SARS-CoV-2 infection. TCRdb passed the 5' RACE reads through MiXCR, listing each CDR3 protein once. The sample lists around 60,000 distinct CDR3 sequences; about an eighth were seen once. Sequencing input: whole blood. These TCRs come from an adult who was a healthcare worker with PCR-confirmed SARS-CoV-2 infection or an uninfected control (not recorded which).

The V gene is TRBV29-1, the J gene TRBJ2-1; 11 positions agree with TRBD2. This CDR3 has 14 residues. CDR1 is SQVTM and CDR2 is ANQGSEA in the germline V gene. V dropped 7 bases and J dropped 7; count of bases not matched to a gene: 9. CDR3 sequence: CSDKLAGEVNEQFF. The CDR3, as DNA: TGCAGCGACAAACTAGCGGGAGAGGTGAATGAGCAGTTCTTC.

This clonotype showed up many times. This chain uses TRBV10-1 with TRBJ2-7, with 7 bases that match TRBD2. The germline V gene has CDR1 WNHNN and CDR2 SYGVQD (reference sequence). The CDR3 has 16 residues. With V trimmed by 3 bases and J by 2 bases, 10 bases remained unmatched. CDR3 amino acids: CASSDHGTTDPYEQYF. For the CDR3, the DNA is TGCGCCAGCAGTGACCACGGGACTACGGACCCCTACGAGCAGTACTTC.

Ten or more counts support this clonotype. The chain joins TRBV2 to TRBJ2-2; either TRBD1 or TRBD2 may supply D (6 bases each). Trimming pared 8 bases from V and 6 bases from J, leaving 10 bases between. CDR3 length: 12 amino acids. Germline V gene sequence: CDR1 SNHLY, CDR2 FYNNEI. This chain's CDR3 is CASRGQSGELFF. CDR3 nucleotides: TGTGCCAGCCGGGGGCAATCCGGGGAGCTGTTTTTT.

This clonotype was detected many times. CDR3 sequence: CASSIRVAGANVLTF. Written as DNA, the CDR3 is TGTGCCAGTAGTATTAGAGTGGCTGGGGCCAACGTCCTGACTTTC. The chain recombines TRBV19 with TRBJ2-6; D is undetermined. This CDR3 comprises 15 residues. The V and J ends lost 3 bases and 2 bases respectively, with 8 bases between them. Germline lookup yields CDR1 LNHDA and CDR2 SQIVND (reference sequence).

The gene calls are TRBV29-1 and TRBJ1-2; 7 bases are a match to TRBD1. The CDR3 loop spans 12 amino acids. Germline V lookup: CDR1 SQVTM, CDR2 ANQGSEA. CDR3 protein: CSVAGTVYGYTF. CDR3 nucleotide sequence: TGCAGTGTCGCCGGGACAGTCTATGGCTACACCTTC.

The gene calls are TRBV6-6 and TRBJ1-5, with D perhaps matching TRBD1 (5 bases). CDR3 length: 18 amino acids. CDR1 and CDR2 from the germline V gene are MNHNY and SVGAGI (reference sequence). Deletions cut 7 bases from V and 0 bases from J, with 22 bases between. CDR3 protein: CASTKGLDTASSNQPQHF. The CDR3, as DNA: TGTGCCAGCACCAAGGGCCTGGACACCGCCTCTAGCAATCAGCCCCAGCATTTT.

This clonotype has only a few counts. The chain links TRBV5-1 to TRBJ2-7, with D perhaps assigned TRBD1 or TRBD2 (5 bases each). The germline V and J ends were trimmed by 6 bases and 2 bases, with 15 bases remaining between them. Germline V gives CDR1 SGHRS, CDR2 YFSETQ. This CDR3 is built from 14 residues. CDR3 amino acids: CASTDWGTTYEQYF. In DNA, the CDR3 is TGCGCCAGCACAGACTGGGGGACCACCTACGAGCAGTACTTC.

This sequence joins TRBV3-1 and TRBJ2-5; D ambiguous. V was clipped by 2 bases and J by 5 bases, with 6 bases between them. CDR1 LGHDT and CDR2 YNNKEL come from the germline V gene (reference sequence). The length of the CDR3 is 12 residues. The DNA for the CDR3 is TGTGCCAGCAGCCAAAGAATTGAGACCCAGTACTTC. Protein sequence: CASSQRIETQYF.

V and J are TRBV6-5 and TRBJ2-5, with D possibly being TRBD1 or TRBD2 (5 bases each). The germline gives CDR1 MNHEY, CDR2 SVGAGI. V lost 2 bases, J lost 5 bases, and 21 bases lay in between. The CDR3 loop spans 17 amino acids. CDR3 loop: CASSYVRGEIIGETQYF. CDR3 in DNA: TGTGCCAGCAGTTACGTCCGGGGCGAAATTATAGGGGAGACCCAGTACTTC.

This clonotype was picked up many times. V and J are TRBV30 and TRBJ1-5; D is perhaps TRBD1 (6 bases). Germline V CDR1 and CDR2: GTSNPN, SVGIG (reference sequence). The CDR3 loop spans 14 amino acids. V shed 0 bases and J shed 4 bases, with 10 bases lying between them. CDR3 sequence reads: CAWSVGTSNQPQHF. The DNA for the CDR3 is TGTGCCTGGAGTGTCGGGACATCAAATCAGCCCCAGCATTTT. Together with reference TRBV30 and TRBJ1-5, the CDR3 gives the full variable domain: SQTIHQWPATLVQPVGSPLSLECTVEGTSNPNLYWYRQAAGRGLQLLFYSVGIGQISSEVPQNLSASRPQDRQFILSSKKLLLSDSGFYLCAWSVGTSNQPQHFGDGTRLSIL.

The chain uses TRBV28 and TRBJ1-2; D perhaps matches TRBD1 (5 bases). This CDR3 comprises 13 residues. Trimming took 8 bases from V and 5 from J, leaving 15 bases between them. Germline V gene data show CDR1 as MDHEN and CDR2 as SYDVKM. The CDR3 bases are TGTGCCAGCGAACGGGGGGTAAAATATGGCTACACCTTC. The encoded protein is CASERGVKYGYTF.